This T cell receptor (beta chain) was identified during a study of a mutant IDH1 vaccine in newly diagnosed glioma. Across the study: Vaccines began 4-6 weeks after radiotherapy alone, or with temozolomide cycles. Patients had received radiotherapy, temozolomide, or both previously, most receiving both. Findings and limits, study-wide: There were vaccine-induced immune responses in roughly 95% of the patients.

A few counts support this clone. The target antigen is unknown. Indicated time point: week 11, during vaccination. Vaccination used 300 ug of mutant IDH1 20-mer peptide per dose, with topical imiquimod. The donors' diagnosis was new WHO grade 3 or 4 astrocytoma that was IDH1-mutant and ATRX-lost. The repertoire was sequenced with immunoSEQ multiplex PCR; TCRdb's copy has only in-frame clones and lacks some. Here the sample spans around 30,000 clones, around 91% being singletons. CDR1 is MNHEY, CDR2 SVGAGI, per germline. The CDR3 spans 14 residues. V lost 6 bases to trimming and J lost 3 bases; unmatched junction nucleotides: 5.

This chain connects TRBV6-5 to TRBJ1-1; TRBD1 matches at 9 bases. This material consisted of PBMCs, taken from a glioma patient whose treatment included an IDH1 peptide vaccine. The TCR was taken from a man between 18 and 35 years old with glioma. This CDR3 reads CASSPGTGHTEAFF. The CDR3 DNA reads TGTGCCAGCAGCCCCGGGACAGGGCACACTGAAGCTTTCTTT.